This T cell receptor beta chain stems from a study of neurological immune-mediated disorders. In each sequencing run, over 170 million TCR-beta sequences were generated from 15-18 subjects. TCRdb passed the 5' RACE reads through MiXCR, listing each CDR3 protein once. The sample lists about 36,000 distinct CDR3 sequences; approximately 10% were seen once. This clonotype was detected ten times or more. This clonotype was obtained from a young woman with HTLV-1-associated myelopathy (HAM/TSP). Sequences were obtained from PBMCs.

In DNA, the CDR3 is TGTGCCAGCAGTTTACCGAGGGGACTAGCGGGGGCCCACCCCTCCTACAATGAGCAGTTCTTC. Protein: CASSLPRGLAGAHPSYNEQFF. The chain combines TRBV12-3 or TRBV12-4 with TRBJ2-1; 14 bases are shared with TRBD2. V lost 2 bases to trimming and J lost 0 bases; unmatched junction nucleotides: 12. This CDR3 has 21 amino acids.